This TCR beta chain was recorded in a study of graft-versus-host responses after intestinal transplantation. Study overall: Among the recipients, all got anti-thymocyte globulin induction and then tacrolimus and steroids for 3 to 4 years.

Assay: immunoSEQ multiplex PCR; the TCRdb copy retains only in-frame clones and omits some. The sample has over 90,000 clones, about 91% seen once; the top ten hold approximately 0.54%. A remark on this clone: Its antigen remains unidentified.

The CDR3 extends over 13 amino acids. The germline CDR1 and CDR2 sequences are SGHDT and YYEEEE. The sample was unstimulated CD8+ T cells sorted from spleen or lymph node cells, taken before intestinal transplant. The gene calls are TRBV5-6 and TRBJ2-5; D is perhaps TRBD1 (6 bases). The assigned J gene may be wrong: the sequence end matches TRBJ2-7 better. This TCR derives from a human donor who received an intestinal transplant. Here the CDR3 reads CASKPGQHYEQYF. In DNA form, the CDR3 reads TGTGCCAGTAAACCGGGACAACACTACGAGCAGTACTTC.